The 30 T cell receptor beta chains below all came from one sample that was sequenced in a study of blood T cells in healthy people across ages. With a J-beta primer mix and a sample-barcoded 5' primer, a second PCR ran roughly 6 to 11 cycles. One entry per CDR3 protein, called by TCRdb with MiXCR from the 5' RACE reads. The sample lists more than 600,000 distinct CDR3 sequences; around a quarter were seen once. These data are also associated with another study on T cells of mothers and their children.

Sequenced sample: blood. The source is a boy aged 10-17 years in good health.

This chain joins TRBV20-1 and TRBJ2-7; no definite D call. Between the trimmed V and J ends, which lost 1 base and 0 bases, there was a span of 4 bases. CDR1 DFQATT and CDR2 SNEGSKA come from the germline V gene (reference sequence). This CDR3 has 12 residues. The CDR3 DNA follows: TGCAGTGCTAGAGCCAGCTCCTACGAGCAGTACTTC. It translates to CSARASSYEQYF.

V usage is TRBV7-9 and J usage is TRBJ2-7; 7 nucleotides line up with TRBD1. This CDR3 is built from 15 residues. Germline lookup yields CDR1 SEHNR and CDR2 FQNEAQ (reference sequence). Trimming at V came to 6 bases and at J to 4 bases, leaving 12 bases not matched to a gene. The CDR3 spells CASSSSTGARYEQYF. The DNA for the CDR3 is TGTGCCAGCAGTTCCTCTACAGGGGCGCGTTACGAGCAGTACTTC.

The chain links TRBV3-1 to TRBJ2-5; 9 positions match TRBD2. The CDR3 is 15 residues long. The germline V gene encodes CDR1 LGHDT and CDR2 YNNKEL (reference sequence). V trimming: 4 bases; J trimming: 5 bases; junction bases outside the gene matches: 8. CDR3 in DNA: TGTGCCAGCAGCCTGGGGGTAGCGGGAGCTGAGACCCAGTACTTC. It codes for CASSLGVAGAETQYF.

The chain is built from TRBV7-9 and TRBJ2-1; maybe TRBD2 (6 bases). The V end lost 1 base, the J end lost 9 bases, and 10 bases lay between the germline ends. Germline CDR1 and CDR2: SEHNR and FQNEAQ (reference sequence). CDR3 length: 13 amino acids. CDR3 residues: CASSLGAGREQFF. CDR3 bases: TGTGCCAGCAGCTTAGGGGCGGGACGTGAGCAGTTCTTC.

Worth noting for this clonotype: This likely comes from a read error, as the CDR3 has no conserved phenylalanine or tryptophan at its end. This chain joins TRBV29-1 and TRBJ2-7; TRBD2 matches at 11 bases. The CDR3 has 13 residues. The junction had 5 bases not matched to a gene; V was cut back by 7 bases and J by 3 bases. Germline V gene sequence: CDR1 SQVTM, CDR2 ANQGSEA. The CDR3 coding sequence is TGCAGCGCAAGACTAGCGGGGAGCTACGAGCAGTACTTG. Its protein is CSARLAGSYEQYL.

The chain couples TRBV12-3 or TRBV12-4 to TRBJ1-4; D is unclear. CDR3 length equals 14 residues. The V end was cut by 1 base, the J end by 4 bases, with 7 bases between. The CDR3 region is CASSLGGYNEKLFF. The CDR3 DNA follows: TGTGCCAGCAGTTTAGGCGGGTATAATGAAAAACTGTTTTTT.

Here the CDR3 DNA reads TGCAGTGCTGACCAAAACAATTATGAGCAGTTCTTC. This translates into CSADQNNYEQFF. The chain combines TRBV20-1 with TRBJ2-5, with D hard to call. The DNA end is more similar to TRBJ2-1, so the J call may be wrong. The V gene's germline CDR1 is DFQATT and CDR2 SNEGSKA (reference sequence). The CDR3 loop spans 12 amino acids.

This clonotype was recorded a few times. The rearrangement uses TRBV28 and TRBJ2-1; D is unresolved. The J call may be wrong; the DNA end is better matched by TRBJ2-5. CDR1 and CDR2 (germline): MDHEN, SYDVKM. The CDR3 has 14 amino acids. The CDR3 sequence is CASRFRAPQETQYF. In DNA form, the CDR3 reads TGTGCCAGCAGGTTTCGGGCTCCTCAAGAGACCCAGTACTTC.

This clonotype occurred a few times. The chain couples TRBV29-1 to TRBJ2-7; a possible D gene is TRBD1 (5 bases). The CDR3 extends over 15 amino acids. V dropped 4 bases and J dropped 1 base, with 17 bases sitting between them. Germline CDR1 and CDR2: SQVTM and ANQGSEA. CDR3 nucleotide sequence: TGCAGCGTTGGGGCCGACAGAGCCTCGTCCTACGAGCAGTACTTC. Protein: CSVGADRASSYEQYF.

The CDR3 region is CSALSGLAKNIQYF. CDR3 in DNA: TGCAGCGCCCTGTCGGGGCTTGCCAAAAACATTCAGTACTTC. V and J are TRBV29-1 and TRBJ2-4; D is perhaps TRBD1 or TRBD2 (5 bases each). Germline lookup yields CDR1 SQVTM and CDR2 ANQGSEA. The V end was cut by 7 bases, the J end by 1 base, with 14 bases between. The CDR3 spans 14 residues.

This clonotype has more than one count but fewer than ten. The chain carries TRBV3-1 and TRBJ2-1; D gene unclear. The assigned J gene may be wrong: the sequence end matches TRBJ2-7 better. The germline V gene encodes CDR1 LGHDT and CDR2 YNNKEL (reference sequence). CDR3 length: 13 residues. The CDR3 region has the DNA TGTGCCAGCAGCCAGTACACCACCTACGAGCAGTACTTC. Amino acids: CASSQYTTYEQYF.

This clonotype came up a few times. This chain joins TRBV13 and TRBJ2-3, with 9 bases matching TRBD2. Germline V gene data show CDR1 as PRHDT and CDR2 as FYEKMQ (reference sequence). The CDR3 is made up of 16 amino acids. J lost 2 bases, V lost 4 bases, and 7 bases had no gene match. Here the CDR3 DNA reads TGTGCCAGCAGCTCCCCTAGCGGGGAGTTCACAGATACGCAGTATTTT. Translating gives CASSSPSGEFTDTQYF.

This clonotype was seen a handful of times. The gene calls are TRBV9 and TRBJ2-7; weak D call: TRBD1 (6 bases). The CDR3 has 14 amino acids. CDR1 and CDR2 from the germline V gene are SGDLS and YYNGEE. V dropped 3 bases and J dropped 3 bases, with 13 bases sitting between them. CDR3 bases: TGTGCCAGCAGCGCTACAGGGTCGGGCTACGAGCAGTACTTC. Amino acids: CASSATGSGYEQYF.

The chain has TRBV20-1 and TRBJ2-5; TRBD1 is a possible D gene (6 bases). The DNA matches TRBJ2-7 better at its end, which makes the J call doubtful. The germline V gene has CDR1 DFQATT and CDR2 SNEGSKA (reference sequence). The CDR3 consists of 14 residues. CDR3 sequence (DNA): TGCAGTGCCACTCCGGACAGTAGATCCTACGAGCAGTACTTC. Its protein is CSATPDSRSYEQYF.

The chain couples TRBV6-5 to TRBJ1-6; no definite D call. With 5 bases removed from V and 9 bases from J, the gap between germline ends came to 11 bases. CDR1 MNHEY and CDR2 SVGAGI come from the germline V gene. CDR3 length equals 13 residues. This chain's CDR3 is CASSQGRVSPLHF. The CDR3 DNA is TGTGCCAGCAGTCAAGGGAGGGTTTCACCCCTCCACTTT.

The chain joins TRBV20-1 to TRBJ2-3, with TRBD1 matching 7 bases. Trimming removed 0 bases from V and 6 bases from J; junction bases left unmatched: 3. Germline loops: CDR1 DFQATT, CDR2 SNEGSKA (reference sequence). This CDR3 has 13 amino acids. The CDR3 DNA is TGCAGTGCTAGAGAACAGGGGACCGATACGCAGTATTTT. Translated, it gives CSAREQGTDTQYF.

The table lists this clonotype with a few counts. The chain couples TRBV28 to TRBJ2-5, with 10 bases identical to TRBD2. Looked up from germline, CDR1 is MDHEN and CDR2 is SYDVKM. There are 13 residues in the CDR3. After removal of 6 bases from V and 11 bases from J, the junction contained 9 bases not matched to a gene. For the CDR3, the DNA is TGTGCCAGCAGGCCCGGGCTAGCGGGGGAGCAGTACTTC. This sequence encodes CASRPGLAGEQYF.

The chain is built from TRBV29-1 and TRBJ2-3, with D tentatively TRBD2 (6 bases). The germline CDR1 and CDR2 sequences are SQVTM and ANQGSEA. The CDR3 is 13 amino acids. V was trimmed by 7 bases and J by 0 bases, leaving 11 bases between them. The CDR3: CSGLAPSTDTQYF. CDR3 DNA: TGCAGCGGCCTAGCGCCTAGCACAGATACGCAGTATTTT.

This clonotype was seen repeatedly, ten times or more. The chain recombines TRBV5-1 with TRBJ2-3, with D tentatively TRBD2 (5 bases). The V end was cut by 1 base, the J end by 2 bases, with 14 bases between. CDR1 SGHRS and CDR2 YFSETQ come from the germline V gene. This CDR3 has 16 residues. In DNA, the CDR3 is TGCGCCAGCAGCTTGCGGGCTAGCCCCCTCACAGATACGCAGTATTTT. Its translation: CASSLRASPLTDTQYF.

The sample holds a few counts of this clonotype. This rearrangement joins TRBV29-1 to TRBJ1-2; possible D gene TRBD1, 5 bases. The length of the CDR3 is 13 residues. With 6 bases removed from V and 1 base from J, the gap between germline ends came to 12 bases. Germline lookup yields CDR1 SQVTM and CDR2 ANQGSEA. CDR3 DNA sequence: TGCAGCGTCATACCGGGGGGTAACTATGGCTACACCTTC. This gives the protein CSVIPGGNYGYTF.

The J gene is TRBJ2-7, the V gene TRBV6-1; D perhaps matches TRBD1 (6 bases). The CDR3 totals 14 residues. CDR1 and CDR2 from the germline V gene are MNHNS and SASEGT. Trimming left V 6 bases short and J 4 bases short, with 16 bases between. As DNA, the CDR3 is TGTGCCAGCAGATTGACAGGATTGGTTTACGAGCAGTACTTC. Translated, it gives CASRLTGLVYEQYF.

The chain has TRBV20-1 and TRBJ1-1; D is undetermined. The CDR3 contains 13 residues. V was trimmed by 5 bases and J by 2 bases, leaving 12 bases between them. CDR1 and CDR2 (germline): DFQATT, SNEGSKA (reference sequence). CDR3 residues: CSAREGFNTEAFF. The CDR3, as DNA: TGCAGTGCTCGGGAGGGCTTCAACACTGAAGCTTTCTTT.

The table lists this clonotype with a few counts. The chain joins TRBV20-1 to TRBJ2-5; D gene ambiguous. The end of the DNA aligns better with TRBJ2-7, so the J call may be wrong. Germline V CDR1 and CDR2: DFQATT, SNEGSKA (reference sequence). CDR3 length equals 12 residues. The CDR3 reads CSASSGIYEQYF. The CDR3 DNA reads as TGCAGTGCTAGTTCAGGAATCTACGAGCAGTACTTC.

In this sample, this clonotype turned up a few times. The chain employs TRBV11-2 and TRBJ2-1; TRBD2 aligns across 7 bases. V gave up 6 bases and J gave up 1 base; unmatched junction bases: 6. The germline CDR1 and CDR2 sequences are SGHAT and FQNNGV. This CDR3 has 15 residues. The chain's CDR3 is CASRDPGGSYNEQFF. DNA of the CDR3: TGTGCCAGCAGAGACCCCGGGGGGTCCTACAATGAGCAGTTCTTC. Drawing the rest from reference TRBV11-2 and TRBJ2-1, the complete variable domain is EAGVAQSPRYKIIEKRQSVAFWCNPISGHATLYWYQQILGQGPKLLIQFQNNGVVDDSQLPKDRFSAERLKGVDSTLKIQPAKLEDSAVYLCASRDPGGSYNEQFFGPGTRLTVL.

This clonotype has a handful of counts. This chain uses TRBV29-1 with TRBJ1-1; D might be TRBD1 (5 bases). There are 10 residues in the CDR3. The germline CDR1 and CDR2 sequences are SQVTM and ANQGSEA. With 2 bases removed from V and 11 bases from J, the gap between germline ends came to 9 bases. The CDR3: CSVERGEAFF. CDR3 sequence (DNA): TGCAGCGTTGAAAGAGGGGAGGCTTTCTTT. Full variable domain (rest looked up from reference TRBV29-1 and TRBJ1-1): SAVISQKPSRDICQRGTSLTIQCQVDSQVTMMFWYRQQPGQSLTLIATANQGSEATYESGFVIDKFPISRPNLTFSTLTVSNMSPEDSSIYLCSVERGEAFFGQGTRLTVV.

This rearrangement joins TRBV4-2 to TRBJ2-2, with 8 bases lining up with TRBD2. Germline V lookup: CDR1 LGHNA, CDR2 YNFKEQ. Trimming removed 1 base from V and 7 bases from J; junction bases left unmatched: 8. The CDR3 is made up of 16 amino acids. The CDR3 here is CASSQGNGGAFGELFF. The DNA for the CDR3 is TGTGCCAGCAGCCAAGGAAACGGGGGGGCTTTCGGGGAGCTGTTTTTT.

DNA of the CDR3: TGTGCCAGCAGCCCGAACCTACAGGTTGGTCACGAGCAGTACTTC. Protein: CASSPNLQVGHEQYF. This sequence joins TRBV7-9 and TRBJ2-7; D is possibly TRBD1 (5 bases). Germline V gives CDR1 SEHNR, CDR2 FQNEAQ (reference sequence). Trimming removed 5 bases at V and 5 bases at J, with 19 bases between. The CDR3 has 15 residues.

There are a few counts of this clonotype. The chain employs TRBV9 and TRBJ2-7; a weak D match, TRBD1 (5 bases). V gave up 2 bases and J gave up 3 bases, with 12 bases separating them. The CDR3 covers 14 residues. CDR1 and CDR2 (germline): SGDLS, YYNGEE. CDR3 bases: TGTGCCAGCAGCGTCGGGCAGGGTATCTACGAGCAGTACTTC. It encodes CASSVGQGIYEQYF.

This clonotype was seen a handful of times. The J gene is TRBJ1-2, the V gene TRBV12-3 or TRBV12-4; D is unresolved. This CDR3 contains 12 residues. Trimming removed 3 bases from V and 4 bases from J, with 6 bases in between. The CDR3 DNA is TGTGCCAGCAGTTTTCGAGTCTATGGCTACACCTTC. Its translation: CASSFRVYGYTF.

V usage is TRBV25-1 and J usage is TRBJ2-1; 11 bases agree with TRBD1. Matching the DNA end better, TRBJ2-7 makes the J call doubtful. The length of the CDR3 is 14 residues. Germline CDR1 and CDR2: MGHDK and SYGVNS. The CDR3 nucleotides read TGTGCCAGCAGTGGTGGGACAGGGGGTGGCGAGCAGTACTTC. It translates to CASSGGTGGGEQYF.